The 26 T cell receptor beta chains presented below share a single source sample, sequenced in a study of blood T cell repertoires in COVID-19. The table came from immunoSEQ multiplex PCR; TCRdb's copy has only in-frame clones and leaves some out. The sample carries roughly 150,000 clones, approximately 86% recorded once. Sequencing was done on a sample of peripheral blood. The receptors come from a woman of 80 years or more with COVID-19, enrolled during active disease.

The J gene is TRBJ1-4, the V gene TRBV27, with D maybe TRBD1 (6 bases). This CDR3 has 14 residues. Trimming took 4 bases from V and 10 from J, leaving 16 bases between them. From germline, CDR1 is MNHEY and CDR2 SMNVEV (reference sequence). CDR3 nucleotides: TGTGCCAGCAGTTCAAACCGACAGGAAGGAAAACTGTTTTTT. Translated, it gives CASSSNRQEGKLFF.

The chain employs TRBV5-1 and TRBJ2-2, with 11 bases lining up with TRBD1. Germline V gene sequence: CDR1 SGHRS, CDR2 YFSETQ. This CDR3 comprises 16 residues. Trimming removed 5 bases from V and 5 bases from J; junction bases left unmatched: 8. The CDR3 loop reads CASRNSGQGDTGELFF. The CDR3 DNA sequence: TGCGCCAGCAGAAACTCGGGACAGGGGGATACCGGGGAGCTGTTTTTT.

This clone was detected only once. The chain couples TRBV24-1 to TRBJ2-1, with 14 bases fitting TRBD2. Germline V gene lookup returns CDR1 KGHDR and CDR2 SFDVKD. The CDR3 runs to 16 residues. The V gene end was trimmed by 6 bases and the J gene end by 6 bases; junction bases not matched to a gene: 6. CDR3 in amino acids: CATSPGTSGSLNEQFF. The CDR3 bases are TGTGCCACCAGTCCCGGGACTAGCGGGAGTCTCAATGAGCAGTTCTTC.

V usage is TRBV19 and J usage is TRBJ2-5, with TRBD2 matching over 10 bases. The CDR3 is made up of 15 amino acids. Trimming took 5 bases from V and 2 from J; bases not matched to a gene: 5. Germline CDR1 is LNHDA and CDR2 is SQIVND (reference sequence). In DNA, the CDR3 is TGTGCCAGTAGTTTCTCACTAGCGGGGCAAGAGACCCAGTACTTC. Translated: CASSFSLAGQETQYF.

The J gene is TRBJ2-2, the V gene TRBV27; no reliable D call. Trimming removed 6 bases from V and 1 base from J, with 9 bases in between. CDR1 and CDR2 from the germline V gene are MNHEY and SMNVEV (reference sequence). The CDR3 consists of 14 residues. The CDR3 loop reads CASSGELNTGELFF. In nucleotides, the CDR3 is TGTGCCAGCAGCGGTGAATTGAACACCGGGGAGCTGTTTTTT.

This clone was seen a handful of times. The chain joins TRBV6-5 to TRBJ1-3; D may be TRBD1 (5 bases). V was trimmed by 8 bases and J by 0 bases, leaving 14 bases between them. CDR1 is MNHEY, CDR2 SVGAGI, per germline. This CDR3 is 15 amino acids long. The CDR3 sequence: CASGRGWSSGNTIYF. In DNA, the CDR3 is TGTGCCAGCGGGCGGGGGTGGTCCTCTGGAAACACCATATATTTT.

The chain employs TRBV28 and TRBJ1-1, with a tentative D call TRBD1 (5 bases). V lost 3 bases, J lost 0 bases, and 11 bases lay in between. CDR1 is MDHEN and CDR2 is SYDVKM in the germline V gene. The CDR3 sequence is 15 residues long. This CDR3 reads CASSFGAALNTEAFF. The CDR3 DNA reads TGTGCCAGCAGTTTTGGGGCAGCCTTGAACACTGAAGCTTTCTTT.

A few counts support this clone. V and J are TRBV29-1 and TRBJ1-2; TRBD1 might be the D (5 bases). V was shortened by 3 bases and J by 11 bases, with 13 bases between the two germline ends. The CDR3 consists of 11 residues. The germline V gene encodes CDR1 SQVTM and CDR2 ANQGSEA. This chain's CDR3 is CSVDSTEGYTF. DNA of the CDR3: TGCAGCGTTGATTCGACAGAAGGGTACACCTTC.

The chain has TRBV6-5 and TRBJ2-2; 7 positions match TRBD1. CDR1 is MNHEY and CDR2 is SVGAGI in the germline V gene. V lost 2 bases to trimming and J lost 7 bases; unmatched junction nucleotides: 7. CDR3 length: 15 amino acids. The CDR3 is CASSYDGTVYGELFF. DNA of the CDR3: TGTGCCAGCAGTTACGACGGGACAGTGTACGGGGAGCTGTTTTTT.

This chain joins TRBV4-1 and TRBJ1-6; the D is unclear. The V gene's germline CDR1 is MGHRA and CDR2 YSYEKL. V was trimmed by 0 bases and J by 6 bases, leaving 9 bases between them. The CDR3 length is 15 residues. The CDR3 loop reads CASSQDQRVNSPLHF. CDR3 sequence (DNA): TGCGCCAGCAGCCAAGATCAACGGGTTAATTCACCCCTCCACTTT.

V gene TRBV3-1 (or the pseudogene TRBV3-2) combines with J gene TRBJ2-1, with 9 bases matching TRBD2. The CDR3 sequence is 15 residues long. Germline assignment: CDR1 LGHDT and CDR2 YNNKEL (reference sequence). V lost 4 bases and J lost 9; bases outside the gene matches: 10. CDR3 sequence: CASSLDKGLASEQFF. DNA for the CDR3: TGTGCCAGCAGCCTAGACAAAGGACTAGCGAGTGAGCAGTTCTTC.

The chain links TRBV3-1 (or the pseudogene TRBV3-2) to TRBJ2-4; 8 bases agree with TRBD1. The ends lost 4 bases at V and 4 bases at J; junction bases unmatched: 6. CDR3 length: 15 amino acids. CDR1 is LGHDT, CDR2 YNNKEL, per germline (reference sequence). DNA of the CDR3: TGTGCCAGCAGCCTTGGGACAGGACGTAAAAACATTCAGTACTTC. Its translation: CASSLGTGRKNIQYF.

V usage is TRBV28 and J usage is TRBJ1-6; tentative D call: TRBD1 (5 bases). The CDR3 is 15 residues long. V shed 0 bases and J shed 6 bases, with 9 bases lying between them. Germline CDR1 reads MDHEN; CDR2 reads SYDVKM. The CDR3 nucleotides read TGTGCCAGCAGTTTATGGGGGGAGGTTAATTCACCCCTCCACTTT. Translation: CASSLWGEVNSPLHF. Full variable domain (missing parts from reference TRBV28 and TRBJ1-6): DVKVTQSSRYLVKRTGEKVFLECVQDMDHENMFWYRQDPGLGLRLIYFSYDVKMKEKGDIPEGYSVSREKKERFSLILESASTNQTSMYLCASSLWGEVNSPLHFGNGTRLTVT.

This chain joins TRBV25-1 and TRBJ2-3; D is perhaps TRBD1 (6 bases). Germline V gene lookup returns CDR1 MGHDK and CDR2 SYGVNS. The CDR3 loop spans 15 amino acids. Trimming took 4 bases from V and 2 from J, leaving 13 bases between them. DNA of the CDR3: TGTGCCAGCAGTGGTAGGACAGCCAACACAGATACGCAGTATTTT. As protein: CASSGRTANTDTQYF. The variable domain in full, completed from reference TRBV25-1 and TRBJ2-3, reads EADIYQTPRYLVIGTGKKITLECSQTMGHDKMYWYQQDPGMELHLIHYSYGVNSTEKGDLSSESTVSRIRTEHFPLTLESARPSHTSQYLCASSGRTANTDTQYFGPGTRLTVL.

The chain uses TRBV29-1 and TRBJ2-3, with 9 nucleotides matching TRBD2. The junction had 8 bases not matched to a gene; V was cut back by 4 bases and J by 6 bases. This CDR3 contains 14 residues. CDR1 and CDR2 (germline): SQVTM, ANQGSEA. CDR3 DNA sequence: TGCAGCGTTGCTAAAGGGACTAGCAGCGATACGCAGTATTTT. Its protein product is CSVAKGTSSDTQYF.

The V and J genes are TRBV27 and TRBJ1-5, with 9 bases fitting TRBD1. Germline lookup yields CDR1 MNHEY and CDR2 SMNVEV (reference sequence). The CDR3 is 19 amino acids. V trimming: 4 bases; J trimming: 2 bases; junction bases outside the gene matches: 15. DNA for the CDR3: TGTGCCAGCAGTTCCCGGACAGGGGATACATATTGGGGCAATCAGCCCCAGCATTTT. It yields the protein CASSSRTGDTYWGNQPQHF.

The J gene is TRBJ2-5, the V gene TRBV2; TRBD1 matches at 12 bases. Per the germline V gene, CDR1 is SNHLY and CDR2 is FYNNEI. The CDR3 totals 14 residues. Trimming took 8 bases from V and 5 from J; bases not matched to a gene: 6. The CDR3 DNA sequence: TGTGCCAGCTCGGGACAGGGGGCGACGGAGACCCAGTACTTC. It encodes CASSGQGATETQYF.

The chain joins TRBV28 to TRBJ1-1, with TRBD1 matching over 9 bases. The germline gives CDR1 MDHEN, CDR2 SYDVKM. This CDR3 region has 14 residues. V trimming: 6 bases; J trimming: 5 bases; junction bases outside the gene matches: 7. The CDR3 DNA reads TGTGCCAGCAGCCGGGACAGGGTCCTGACTGAAGCTTTCTTT. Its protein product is CASSRDRVLTEAFF. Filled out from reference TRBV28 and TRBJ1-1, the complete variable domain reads DVKVTQSSRYLVKRTGEKVFLECVQDMDHENMFWYRQDPGLGLRLIYFSYDVKMKEKGDIPEGYSVSREKKERFSLILESASTNQTSMYLCASSRDRVLTEAFFGQGTRLTVV.

CDR3 bases: TGTGCCAAATTAGACAGGGGAGGAGGACCCGGTGGCACTGAAGCTTTCTTT. Translated: CAKLDRGGGPGGTEAFF. The rearrangement uses TRBV19 and TRBJ1-1; 8 bases are shared with TRBD1. This CDR3 region has 17 residues. V dropped 10 bases and J dropped 4; count of bases not matched to a gene: 20. Germline CDR1 LNHDA, CDR2 SQIVND (reference sequence).

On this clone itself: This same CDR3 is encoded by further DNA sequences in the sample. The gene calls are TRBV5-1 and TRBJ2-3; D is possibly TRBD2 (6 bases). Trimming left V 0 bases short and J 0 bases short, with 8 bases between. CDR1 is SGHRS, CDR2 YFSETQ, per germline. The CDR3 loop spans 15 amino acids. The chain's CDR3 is CASSLAGTSTDTQYF. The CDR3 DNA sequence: TGCGCCAGCAGCTTGGCGGGGACTAGCACAGATACGCAGTATTTT.

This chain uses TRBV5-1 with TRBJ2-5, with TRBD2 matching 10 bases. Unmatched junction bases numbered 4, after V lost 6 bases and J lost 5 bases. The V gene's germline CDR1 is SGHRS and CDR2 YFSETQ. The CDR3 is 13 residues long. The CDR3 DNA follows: TGCGCCAGCAACCCGGGACTAGCGGAGACCCAGTACTTC. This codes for CASNPGLAETQYF. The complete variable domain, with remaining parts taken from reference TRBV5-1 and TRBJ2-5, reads KAGVTQTPRYLIKTRGQQVTLSCSPISGHRSVSWYQQTPGQGLQFLFEYFSETQRNKGNFPGRFSGRQFSNSRSEMNVSTLELGDSALYLCASNPGLAETQYFGPGTRLLVL.

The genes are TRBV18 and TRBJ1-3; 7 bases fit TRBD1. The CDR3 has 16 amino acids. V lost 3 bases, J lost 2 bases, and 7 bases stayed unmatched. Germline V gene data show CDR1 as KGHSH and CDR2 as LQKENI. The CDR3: CASSPNQGTAGNTIYF. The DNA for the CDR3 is TGTGCCAGCTCACCCAACCAGGGGACAGCTGGAAACACCATATATTTT.

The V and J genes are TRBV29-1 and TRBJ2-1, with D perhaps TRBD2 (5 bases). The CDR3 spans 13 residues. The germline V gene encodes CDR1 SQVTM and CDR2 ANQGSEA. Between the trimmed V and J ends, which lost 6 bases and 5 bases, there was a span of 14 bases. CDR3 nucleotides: TGCAGCGTAGCCCCTACTAGGAACAATGAGCAGTTCTTC. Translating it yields CSVAPTRNNEQFF.

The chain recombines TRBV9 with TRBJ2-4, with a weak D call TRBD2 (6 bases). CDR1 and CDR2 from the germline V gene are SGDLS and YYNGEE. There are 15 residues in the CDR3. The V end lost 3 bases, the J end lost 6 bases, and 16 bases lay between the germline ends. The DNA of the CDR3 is TGTGCCAGCAGCGCGGGGACTTTGGCCTTAAACATTCAGTACTTC. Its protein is CASSAGTLALNIQYF.

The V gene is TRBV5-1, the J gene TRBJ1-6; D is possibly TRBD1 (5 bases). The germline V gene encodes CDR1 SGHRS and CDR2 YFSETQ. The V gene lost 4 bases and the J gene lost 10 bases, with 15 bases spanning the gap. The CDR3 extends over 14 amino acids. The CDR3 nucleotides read TGCGCCAGCAGCGCCGACAGCCGAAACTCACCCCTCCACTTT. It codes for CASSADSRNSPLHF.

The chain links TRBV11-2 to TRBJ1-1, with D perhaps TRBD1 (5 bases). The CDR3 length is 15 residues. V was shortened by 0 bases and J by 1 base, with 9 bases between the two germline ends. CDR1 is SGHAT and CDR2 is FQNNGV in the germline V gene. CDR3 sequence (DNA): TGTGCCAGCAGCTTAGAGCGGCAGGGGAACACTGAAGCTTTCTTT. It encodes CASSLERQGNTEAFF.